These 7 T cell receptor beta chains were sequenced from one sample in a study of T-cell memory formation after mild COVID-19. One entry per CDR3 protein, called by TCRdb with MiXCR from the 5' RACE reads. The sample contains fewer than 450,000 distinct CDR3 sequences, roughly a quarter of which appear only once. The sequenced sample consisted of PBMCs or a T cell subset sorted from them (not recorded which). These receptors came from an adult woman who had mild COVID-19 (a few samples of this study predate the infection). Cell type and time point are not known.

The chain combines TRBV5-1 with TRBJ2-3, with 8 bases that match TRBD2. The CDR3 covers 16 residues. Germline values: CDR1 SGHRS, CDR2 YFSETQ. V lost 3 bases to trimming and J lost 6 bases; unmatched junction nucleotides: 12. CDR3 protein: CASSSGTGTRWDTQYF. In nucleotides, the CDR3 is TGCGCCAGCAGCTCGGGGACCGGGACTAGATGGGATACGCAGTATTTT.

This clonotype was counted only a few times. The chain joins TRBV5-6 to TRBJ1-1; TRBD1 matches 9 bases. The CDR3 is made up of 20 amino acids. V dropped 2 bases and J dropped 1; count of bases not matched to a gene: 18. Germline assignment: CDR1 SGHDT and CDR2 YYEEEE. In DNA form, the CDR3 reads TGTGCCAGCAGCTTATTAGCCCTATCGGTACAGGGGGCTGAGAACACTGAAGCTTTCTTT. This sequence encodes CASSLLALSVQGAENTEAFF.

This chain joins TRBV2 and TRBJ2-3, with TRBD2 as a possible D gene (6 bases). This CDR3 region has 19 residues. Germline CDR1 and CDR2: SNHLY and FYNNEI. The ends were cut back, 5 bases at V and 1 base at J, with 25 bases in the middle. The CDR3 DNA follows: TGTGCCAGCAGTAAATCACAGATTCCCCGGGGGTCAGGCACAGATACGCAGTATTTT. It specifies CASSKSQIPRGSGTDTQYF.

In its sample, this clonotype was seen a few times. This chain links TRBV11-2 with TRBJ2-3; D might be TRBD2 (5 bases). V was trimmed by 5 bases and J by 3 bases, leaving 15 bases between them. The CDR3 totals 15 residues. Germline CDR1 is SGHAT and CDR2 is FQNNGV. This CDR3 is CASSPPLEATDTQYF. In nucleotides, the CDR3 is TGTGCCAGCAGCCCCCCACTAGAGGCGACAGATACGCAGTATTTT.

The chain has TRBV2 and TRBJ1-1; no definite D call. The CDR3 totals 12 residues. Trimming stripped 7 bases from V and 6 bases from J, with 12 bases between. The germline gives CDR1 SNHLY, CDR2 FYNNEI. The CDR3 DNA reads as TGTGCCAGCAAACAAGGAGGGTCTGAAGCTTTCTTT. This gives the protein CASKQGGSEAFF.

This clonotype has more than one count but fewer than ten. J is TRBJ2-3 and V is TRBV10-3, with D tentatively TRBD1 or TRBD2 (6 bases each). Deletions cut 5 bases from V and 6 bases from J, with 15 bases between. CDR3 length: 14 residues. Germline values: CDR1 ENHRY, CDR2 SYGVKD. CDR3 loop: CAISPGGGWDTQYF. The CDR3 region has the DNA TGTGCCATCAGTCCCGGGGGCGGGTGGGATACGCAGTATTTT.

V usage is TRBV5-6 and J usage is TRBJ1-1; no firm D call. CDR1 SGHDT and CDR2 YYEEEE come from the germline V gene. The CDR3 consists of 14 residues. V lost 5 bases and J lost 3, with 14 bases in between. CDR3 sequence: CASSLLVTDTEAFF. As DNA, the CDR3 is TGTGCCAGCAGTCTCCTAGTTACAGACACTGAAGCTTTCTTT.